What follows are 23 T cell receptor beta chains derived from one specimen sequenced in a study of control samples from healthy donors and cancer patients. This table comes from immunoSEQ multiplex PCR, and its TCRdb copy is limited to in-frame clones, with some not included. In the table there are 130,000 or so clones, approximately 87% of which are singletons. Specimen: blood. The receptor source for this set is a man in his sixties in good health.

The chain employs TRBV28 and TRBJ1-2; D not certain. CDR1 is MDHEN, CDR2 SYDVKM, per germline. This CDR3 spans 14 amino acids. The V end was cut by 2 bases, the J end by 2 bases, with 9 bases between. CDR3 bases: TGTGCCAGCAGTTTAGCAACCGAGAACTATGGCTACACCTTC. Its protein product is CASSLATENYGYTF.

The CDR3 DNA reads as TGCGCCAGCACCGTTATAGACAGTAACTACGAGCAGTACTTC. Its protein is CASTVIDSNYEQYF. The J gene is TRBJ2-7, the V gene TRBV5-1; a possible D gene is TRBD1 (5 bases). Germline V CDR1 and CDR2: SGHRS, YFSETQ. V was pared by 6 bases and J by 3 bases, with 16 bases between. This CDR3 comprises 14 residues.

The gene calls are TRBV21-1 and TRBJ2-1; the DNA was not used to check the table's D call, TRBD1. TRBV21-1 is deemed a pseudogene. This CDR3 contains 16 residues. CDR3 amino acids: CASSKLNRGGYNEQFF. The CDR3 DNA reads TGTGCCAGCAGCAAACTAAACAGGGGGGGATACAATGAGCAGTTCTTC.

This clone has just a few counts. The CDR3 nucleotides are TGCGCCAGCAGCCAAGTGACCGTCAATGAAAAACTGTTTTTT. It is translated as CASSQVTVNEKLFF. This chain joins TRBV4-3 and TRBJ1-4; D is undetermined. In germline, CDR1 is LGHNA, CDR2 YSLEER. V was pared by 1 base and J by 5 bases, with 8 bases between. The CDR3 sequence is 14 residues long.

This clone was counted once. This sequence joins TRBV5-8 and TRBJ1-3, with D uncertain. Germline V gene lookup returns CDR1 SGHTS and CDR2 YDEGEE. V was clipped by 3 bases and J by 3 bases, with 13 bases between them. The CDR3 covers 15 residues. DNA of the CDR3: TGTGCCAGCAGCTCCGGGATTGAGGTTGGAAACACCATATATTTT. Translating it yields CASSSGIEVGNTIYF.

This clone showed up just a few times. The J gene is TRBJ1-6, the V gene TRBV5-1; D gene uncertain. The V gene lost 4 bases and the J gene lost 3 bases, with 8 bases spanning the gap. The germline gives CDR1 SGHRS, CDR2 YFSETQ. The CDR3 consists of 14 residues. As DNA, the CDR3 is TGCGCCAGCAGCGAGGGCGTCTATAATTCACCCCTCCACTTT. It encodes CASSEGVYNSPLHF.

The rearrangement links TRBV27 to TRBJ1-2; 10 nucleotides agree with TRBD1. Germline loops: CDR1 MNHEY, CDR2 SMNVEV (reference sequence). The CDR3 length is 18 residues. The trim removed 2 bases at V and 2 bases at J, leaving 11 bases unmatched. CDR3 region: CASSLQGTGVQINYGYTF. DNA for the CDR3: TGTGCCAGCAGTTTACAAGGGACAGGGGTCCAGATCAACTATGGCTACACCTTC.

As DNA, the CDR3 is TGCGCCAGCAGCTTGACGGGAGCAGATCCTCAGGCTTTCTTT. As protein: CASSLTGADPQAFF. This chain links TRBV5-1 with TRBJ1-1; the D is unclear. The V end was cut by 1 base, the J end by 11 bases, with 18 bases between. The germline V gene encodes CDR1 SGHRS and CDR2 YFSETQ. The CDR3 length is 14 residues.

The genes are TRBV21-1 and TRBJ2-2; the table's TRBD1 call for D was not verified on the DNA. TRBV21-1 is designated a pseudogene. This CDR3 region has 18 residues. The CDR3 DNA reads TGTGCCAGCAGCAAAGGTATTATAAGGACAGCCAACACCGGGGAGCTGTTTTTT. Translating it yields CASSKGIIRTANTGELFF.

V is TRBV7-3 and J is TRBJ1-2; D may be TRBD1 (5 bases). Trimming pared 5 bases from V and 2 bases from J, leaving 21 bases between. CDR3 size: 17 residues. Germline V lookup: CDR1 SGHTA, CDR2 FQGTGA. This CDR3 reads CASSPQPGARVNYGYTF. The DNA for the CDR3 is TGTGCCAGCAGCCCCCAGCCCGGCGCCAGGGTAAACTATGGCTACACCTTC. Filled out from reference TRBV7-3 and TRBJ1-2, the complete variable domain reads GAGVSQTPSNKVTEKGKYVELRCDPISGHTALYWYRQSLGQGPEFLIYFQGTGAADDSGLPNDRFFAVRPEGSVSTLKIQRTERGDSAVYLCASSPQPGARVNYGYTFGSGTRLTVV.

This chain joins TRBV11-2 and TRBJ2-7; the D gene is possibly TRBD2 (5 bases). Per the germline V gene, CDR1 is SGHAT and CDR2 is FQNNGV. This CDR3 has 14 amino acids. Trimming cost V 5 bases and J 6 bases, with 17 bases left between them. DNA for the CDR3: TGTGCCAGCAGCGCCAGCCTAGCCGGGGTCGAGCAGTACTTC. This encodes CASSASLAGVEQYF.

The CDR3 DNA reads as TGCGCCAGCAGTCGTCCTGGCGGGGAGAAGACCTCTGGGGCCAACGTCCTGACTTTC. It encodes CASSRPGGEKTSGANVLTF. The chain links TRBV23-1 to TRBJ2-6, with D perhaps TRBD2 (6 bases). TRBV23-1 is sorted into the ORF group, with uncertain function. Between the trimmed V and J ends, which lost 4 bases and 0 bases, there was a span of 19 bases. The CDR3 sequence is 19 residues long.

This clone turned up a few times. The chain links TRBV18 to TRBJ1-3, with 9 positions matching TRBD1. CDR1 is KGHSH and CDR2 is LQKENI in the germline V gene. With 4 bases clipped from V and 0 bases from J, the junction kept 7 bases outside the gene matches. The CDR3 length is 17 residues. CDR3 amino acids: CASSRGTGFFSGNTIYF. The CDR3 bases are TGTGCCAGCTCACGAGGGACAGGGTTTTTCTCTGGAAACACCATATATTTT.

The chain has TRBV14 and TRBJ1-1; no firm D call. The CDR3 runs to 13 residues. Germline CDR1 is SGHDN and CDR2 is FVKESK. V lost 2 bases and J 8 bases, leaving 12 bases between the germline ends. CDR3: CASSQSPPAEAFF. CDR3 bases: TGTGCCAGCAGCCAATCCCCCCCGGCAGAAGCTTTCTTT.

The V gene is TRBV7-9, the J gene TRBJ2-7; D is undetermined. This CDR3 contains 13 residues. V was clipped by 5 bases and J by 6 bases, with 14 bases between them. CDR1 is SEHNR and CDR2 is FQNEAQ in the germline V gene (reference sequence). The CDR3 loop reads CASSPQASSEQYF. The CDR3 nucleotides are TGTGCCAGCAGCCCCCAAGCGAGCAGCGAGCAGTACTTC.

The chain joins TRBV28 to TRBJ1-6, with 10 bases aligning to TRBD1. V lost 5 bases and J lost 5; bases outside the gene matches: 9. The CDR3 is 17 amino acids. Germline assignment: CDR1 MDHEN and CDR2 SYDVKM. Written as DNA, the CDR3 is TGTGCCAGCAGTATCCGACAGGGGGCTATGAATAATTCACCCCTCCACTTT. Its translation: CASSIRQGAMNNSPLHF.

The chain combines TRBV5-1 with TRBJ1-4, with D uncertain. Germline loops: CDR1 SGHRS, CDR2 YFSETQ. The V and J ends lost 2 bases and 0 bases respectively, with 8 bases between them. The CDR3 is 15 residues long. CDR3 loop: CASSLYTSTNEKLFF. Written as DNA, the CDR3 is TGCGCCAGCAGCTTATACACATCAACTAATGAAAAACTGTTTTTT.

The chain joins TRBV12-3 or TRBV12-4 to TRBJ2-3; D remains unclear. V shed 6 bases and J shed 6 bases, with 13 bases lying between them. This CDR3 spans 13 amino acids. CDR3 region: CASRQDGPDTQYF. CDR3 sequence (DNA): TGTGCCAGCAGACAAGACGGGCCCGATACGCAGTATTTT.

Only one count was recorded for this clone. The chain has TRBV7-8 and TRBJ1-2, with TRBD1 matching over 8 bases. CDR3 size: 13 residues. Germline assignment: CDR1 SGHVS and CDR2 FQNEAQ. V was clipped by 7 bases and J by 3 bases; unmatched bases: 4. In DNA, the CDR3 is TGTGCCAGCACCAAGGACAGGGACTATGGCTACACCTTC. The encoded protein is CASTKDRDYGYTF.

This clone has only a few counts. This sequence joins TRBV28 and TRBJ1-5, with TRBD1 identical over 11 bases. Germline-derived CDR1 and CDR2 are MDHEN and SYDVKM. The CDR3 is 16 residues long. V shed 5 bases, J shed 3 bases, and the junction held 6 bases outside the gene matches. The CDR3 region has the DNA TGTGCCAGCAGTCCGGTGGGACAGGGGGACAATCAGCCCCAGCATTTT. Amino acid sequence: CASSPVGQGDNQPQHF.

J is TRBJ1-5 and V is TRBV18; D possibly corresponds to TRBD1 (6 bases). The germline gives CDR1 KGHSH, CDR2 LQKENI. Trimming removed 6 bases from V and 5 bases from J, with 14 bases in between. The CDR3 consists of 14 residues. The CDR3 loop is CASSLGQTYQPQHF. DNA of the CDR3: TGTGCCAGCTCTCTAGGACAGACCTATCAGCCCCAGCATTTT.

As DNA, the CDR3 is TGTGCCAGCAGCCAAGGGGGGACTAGCGGTCTACAAGAGACCCAGTACTTC. The encoded protein is CASSQGGTSGLQETQYF. The V and J genes are TRBV3-1 (or the pseudogene TRBV3-2) and TRBJ2-5; 11 bases line up with TRBD2. In germline, CDR1 is LGHDT, CDR2 YNNKEL (reference sequence). The CDR3 runs 17 residues. The V and J ends lost 1 base and 2 bases, in that order; junction bases with no gene match: 6.

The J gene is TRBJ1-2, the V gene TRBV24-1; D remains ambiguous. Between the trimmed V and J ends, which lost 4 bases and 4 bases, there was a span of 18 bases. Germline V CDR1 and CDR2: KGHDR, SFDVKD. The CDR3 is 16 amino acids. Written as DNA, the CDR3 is TGTGCCACCAGTGACAAAGACACCCTAAGGACCTATGGCTACACCTTC. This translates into CATSDKDTLRTYGYTF.